This T cell receptor (beta chain) was sequenced during a study of Ad26.COV2.S vaccination and SARS-CoV-2 variants. V was clipped by 7 bases and J by 1 base; unmatched bases: 2. From germline, CDR1 is LNHDA and CDR2 SQIVND (reference sequence). This CDR3 comprises 14 residues. The treatment here: roughly 20 received Ad26.COV2.S at low or high dose, single or two shots; about 5 received placebo; per-sample allocation not given. It was on day 63 after the first vaccine or placebo injection that samples were taken. As to this clone: Its specificity is not known.

Study-level points and caveats: Substantial breadth was reportedly displayed by spike-specific CD8+ and CD4+ T cell responses after vaccination. Relative to placebo recipients, vaccine recipients exhibited elevated spike-specific TCR breadth.

Sequenced by immunoSEQ multiplex PCR; TCRdb stores in-frame clones only, minus some. The sample lists a few hundred thousand clones; about 92% were seen once. Sequences were derived from peripheral blood, sampled in a trial of Ad26.COV2.S vaccine versus placebo. The chain links TRBV19 to TRBJ2-2; 8 bases align to TRBD1. The clonotype comes from a person between 18 and 65 years old who received the Ad26.COV2.S COVID-19 vaccine or a placebo. The CDR3 bases are TGTGCCAGTAACGACAGGGGGAACACCGGGGAGCTGTTTTTT. Translated, it gives CASNDRGNTGELFF.